This is a list of T cell receptor beta chains from one sample in a study of Ad26.COV2.S vaccination and SARS-CoV-2 variants. The repertoire was sequenced with immunoSEQ multiplex PCR; TCRdb's copy has only in-frame clones and lacks some. The table lists about 370,000 clones, approximately 89% of them singletons. The material sequenced was peripheral blood, taken in a trial of Ad26.COV2.S vaccine versus placebo. All receptors come from a person between 18 and 60 years old who received the Ad26.COV2.S COVID-19 vaccine or a placebo. Both conserved end residues are part of each CDR3. D genes are given only for firm matches. The size field is filled for only some rows; it gives once, few, many or a size class.

abundance	d_gene	v_gene	j_gene	CDR3nt	CDR3aa
few	-	TRBV5-1	TRBJ1-1	TGCGCCAGCAGACCCCAGGAGTCCTTGAACACTGAAGCTTTCTTT	CASRPQESLNTEAFF
-	-	TRBV6-5	TRBJ2-5	TGTGCCAGCAGGAGGGGAGAGACCCAGTACTTC	CASRRGETQYF
-	-	TRBV4-1	TRBJ2-5	TGCGCCAGCAGCCAAGTAGTAAGGGGCCAAGAGACCCAGTACTTC	CASSQVVRGQETQYF
-	-	TRBV7-8	TRBJ2-3	TGTGCCAGCAGCTTAAGGGGGGGCGATCCCACAGATACGCAGTATTTT	CASSLRGGDPTDTQYF
-	TRBD2	TRBV5-1	TRBJ2-5	TGCGCCAGCAGCCGGGAGGGTGAGACCCAGTACTTC	CASSREGETQYF
-	-	TRBV20-1	TRBJ1-1	TGCAGTGCTAGGACCCTCACTGAAGCTTTCTTT	CSARTLTEAFF
-	-	TRBV20-1	TRBJ1-2	TGCAGTGCTAGAGGACCGGCTGGCTACACCTTC	CSARGPAGYTF
-	-	TRBV19	TRBJ2-1	TGTGCCAGTACCTCTACGACCGGGCATTCGGAGCAGTTCTTC	CASTSTTGHSEQFF
-	-	TRBV28	TRBJ2-2	TGTGCCAGCAGAATCGGGGCCGGGGAGCTGTTTTTT	CASRIGAGELFF
-	-	TRBV12-3/TRBV12-4	TRBJ2-7	TGTGCCAGCAGTTTCTCGGAGGCGGCCGAGCAGTACTTC	CASSFSEAAEQYF
few	TRBD2	TRBV5-8	TRBJ2-5	TGTGCCAGCAGCTTCCGGGAGGGCCAAGAGACCCAGTACTTC	CASSFREGQETQYF
-	-	TRBV4-1	TRBJ1-6	TGCGCCAGCAGCCTACAGGGAGTAGGATCACCCCTCCACTTT	CASSLQGVGSPLHF
-	-	TRBV6-5	TRBJ1-1	TGTGCCAGCAGTTACTCGAGGGGGTCGGTTAGCACTGAAGCTTTCTTT	CASSYSRGSVSTEAFF
few	-	TRBV18	TRBJ2-7	TGTGCCAGCTCACCCCCGAGCTCCTACGAGCAGTACTTC	CASSPPSSYEQYF
-	-	TRBV5-8	TRBJ2-7	TGTGCCAGCAGCTTTGGTAACGCGCGAGCCGAGCAGTACTTC	CASSFGNARAEQYF
-	TRBD1	TRBV12-5	TRBJ1-5	TGTGCTAGTGGTCCTCGGACAGGGGGGCAGCCCCAGCATTTT	CASGPRTGGQPQHF
-	-	TRBV28	TRBJ1-4	TGTGCCAGCAGCTTCAAACGACAGGAGCCCACTGAAAAACTGTTTTTT	CASSFKRQEPTEKLFF
-	TRBD2	TRBV9	TRBJ2-5	TGTGCCAGCAGCGTAGCCCCTTACGGGAGGGAGACCCAGTACTTC	CASSVAPYGRETQYF
once	-	TRBV7-2	TRBJ1-2	TGTGCCAGCAGCTTAGCCCCGACGGGCTATGGCTACACCTTC	CASSLAPTGYGYTF
once	TRBD1	TRBV29-1	TRBJ2-3	TGCAGCGCCGGGACAGTTACAGATACGCAGTATTTT	CSAGTVTDTQYF
-	TRBD2	TRBV28	TRBJ2-7	TGTGCCAGCAGCAGACTAGCGGGGCTCTACGAGCAGTACTTC	CASSRLAGLYEQYF
-	-	TRBV7-2	TRBJ2-7	TGTGCCAGCAGCTCCTACTTAGCTCTAAGGGGCTACGAGCAGTACTTC	CASSSYLALRGYEQYF
few	-	TRBV19	TRBJ1-2	TGTGCCAGTAGTATTCAGGGTTACTATGGCTACACCTTC	CASSIQGYYGYTF